This T cell receptor (beta chain) was documented in a study of blood T cell repertoires in COVID-19. At the level of the study: Material from acute and convalescent COVID-19 was sourced from the United States, Italy and Spain. PBMCs, B-cell-depleted T cells, or T cells provided the cDNA or gDNA that made up the material.

The authors' processing: Amplification of reference gene primers provided the estimated nucleated cell counts. Here immunoSEQ multiplex PCR was the method, and the copy in TCRdb shows in-frame clones only, minus some. V and J calls and clone size are copied from that table; D and trimming were computed from the DNA. The sample has about 160,000 clones; 65% to 85% are singletons. This CDR3 has 17 amino acids. Trimming took off 0 bases at V and 4 bases at J, with 18 bases between the two ends. Germline loops: CDR1 MNHEY, CDR2 SVGEGT. Sequencing input: peripheral blood. The rearrangement joins TRBV6-2 or TRBV6-3 to TRBJ1-2; D perhaps matches TRBD1 (5 bases). The TCR originated in a woman of 80 years or more with acute or convalescent COVID-19. The CDR3 sequence is CASSYSSVGTFGYGYTF. The DNA of the CDR3 is TGTGCCAGCAGTTACTCGTCTGTAGGGACTTTCGGCTATGGCTACACCTTC.